The next 10 T cell receptor beta chains were all read from a single sample in a study of post-analysis software for immune sequencing data. General study results and limits: Patients used roughly five TRBV segments, including TRBV5-6, TRBV5-1 and TRBV20-1, more often than controls.

Antigens for these TCRs are unknown. Built from TCR beta cDNA, the libraries had unique molecular identifiers in them. One entry per CDR3 protein, called by TCRdb with MiXCR from the PCR reads. The sample lists 150,000 to 200,000 distinct CDR3 sequences; approximately 30% were seen once. The source material was blood. These TCRs come from a girl aged 10-17 years with multiple sclerosis.

To note about this clonotype: A much more abundant neighbour one base away suggests this may be a read error. The chain has TRBV5-1 and TRBJ2-1; TRBD2 agrees at 10 bases. The trim removed 4 bases at V and 10 bases at J, leaving 11 bases unmatched. Per germline, CDR1 SGHRS and CDR2 YFSETQ. This CDR3 region has 15 residues. CDR3 nucleotide sequence: TGCGCCAGCAGCCCCCCTAAGCGGGAGGGCGACGAGCAGTTCTTC. Protein sequence: CASSPPKREGDEQFF.

The sample holds a few counts of this clonotype. The chain recombines TRBV15 with TRBJ2-5; the match to TRBD2 covers 9 bases. The better agreement between TRBJ2-7 and the DNA end casts doubt on the J call. This CDR3 has 15 residues. Germline CDR1 reads LNHNV; CDR2 reads YYDKDF (reference sequence). The CDR3 nucleotides are TGTGCCACCAGCAGAGAACGCGGGAGGGTCAACGAGCAGTACTTC. Translating it yields CATSRERGRVNEQYF.

This clonotype appeared a single time. This chain's CDR3 is CSARRVGDNQPQHF. In DNA, the CDR3 is TGCAGTGCTCGTCGCGTTGGGGACAATCAGCCCCAGCATTTT. The chain recombines TRBV20-1 with TRBJ1-5, with D unresolved. The CDR3 covers 14 residues. The germline V gene has CDR1 DFQATT and CDR2 SNEGSKA (reference sequence). Trimming took 5 bases from V and 3 from J, leaving 14 bases between them.

At least ten counts were recorded for this clonotype. This chain uses TRBV27 with TRBJ2-7, with 8 nucleotides matching TRBD1. Germline values: CDR1 MNHEY, CDR2 SMNVEV (reference sequence). V gave up 2 bases and J gave up 4 bases; unmatched junction bases: 4. CDR3 length: 14 residues. The chain's CDR3 is CASSLNRGSYEQYF. CDR3 bases: TGTGCCAGCAGTTTAAACAGGGGGTCATACGAGCAGTACTTC.

There are a few counts of this clonotype. The germline gene is not matched at one end of the junction; a read error may be the cause. The chain employs TRBV13 and TRBJ2-6; D possibly matches TRBD1 or TRBD2 (6 bases each). CDR1 is PRHDT and CDR2 is FYEKMQ in the germline V gene (reference sequence). The CDR3 extends over 15 amino acids. CDR3 nucleotides: TGTGCCAGCAGCTTAAGGGGGACTGGGGCCAACGTCCGGACTTTC. Encoded protein: CASSLRGTGANVRTF.

This clonotype came up a few times. V is TRBV4-1 and J is TRBJ2-2; TRBD1 matches at 7 bases. The trim removed 4 bases at V and 2 bases at J, leaving 10 bases unmatched. Germline CDR1 is MGHRA and CDR2 is YSYEKL. This CDR3 has 17 residues. DNA of the CDR3: TGCGCCAGCAGCCCCCCCGACAGGGAACTAAACACCGGGGAGCTGTTTTTT. This encodes CASSPPDRELNTGELFF.

This clonotype was detected ten times or more. The chain combines TRBV24-1 with TRBJ2-7; possible D gene TRBD1, 7 bases. Germline CDR1 is KGHDR and CDR2 is SFDVKD. V lost 5 bases and J 0 bases, leaving 10 bases between the germline ends. This CDR3 has 14 residues. The CDR3 nucleotides are TGTGCCACCAGTGCAGGGGGGAACTCCTACGAGCAGTACTTC. Protein product: CATSAGGNSYEQYF.

The chain has TRBV20-1 and TRBJ2-3, with D possibly TRBD2 on 7 matching bases. Germline CDR1 and CDR2: DFQATT and SNEGSKA (reference sequence). The V gene lost 2 bases and the J gene lost 0 bases, with 15 bases spanning the gap. CDR3 length equals 16 residues. The CDR3 is CSARPARGASTDTQYF. Written as DNA, the CDR3 is TGCAGTGCTAGACCCGCCCGGGGGGCTAGCACAGATACGCAGTATTTT.

This clonotype was recorded many times. The chain recombines TRBV4-1 with TRBJ2-1; 8 positions agree with TRBD1. Germline V lookup: CDR1 MGHRA, CDR2 YSYEKL. The CDR3 has 16 amino acids. Trimming removed 4 bases from V and 10 bases from J; junction bases left unmatched: 15. The CDR3 sequence: CASSRIVGQEGLEQFF. The CDR3 DNA follows: TGCGCCAGCAGCCGAATAGTGGGACAGGAGGGATTAGAGCAGTTCTTC.

V is TRBV24-1 and J is TRBJ2-4, with 12 bases that match TRBD2. J was trimmed by 13 bases and V by 2 bases; bases with no gene match: 14. CDR1 and CDR2 (germline): KGHDR, SFDVKD. CDR3 length equals 17 residues. The DNA of the CDR3 is TGTGCCACCAGTGATTCCACCCCTAGCGGGAGGGTCAATGAGCAGTACTTC. It is translated as CATSDSTPSGRVNEQYF.